This T cell receptor beta chain derives from a study of T cell responses to AZD1222 COVID-19 vaccine. Study-wide results and limits: Donors were mostly white British, more females; clonal diversity possibly underestimated.

Sequencing was performed with immunoSEQ multiplex PCR; in TCRdb, only in-frame clones are kept and a portion is missing. The repertoire has roughly 150,000 clones, 80% to 95% of them found once; the top ten carry more than 1.5%. Notes on this clone: Antigen specificity is unknown.

The germline V and J ends were trimmed by 3 bases and 5 bases, with 11 bases remaining between them. Germline assignment: CDR1 GTSNPN and CDR2 SVGIG (reference sequence). There are 12 residues in the CDR3. The V gene is TRBV30, the J gene TRBJ2-7, with D possibly matching TRBD1 (5 bases). This clonotype was obtained from an adult in good health. Sequencing used peripheral blood, obtained on day 0 of AZD1222 vaccination. The CDR3 bases are TGTGCCTGGAGCCGACAGATAGACGAGCAGTACTTC. Its protein is CAWSRQIDEQYF.